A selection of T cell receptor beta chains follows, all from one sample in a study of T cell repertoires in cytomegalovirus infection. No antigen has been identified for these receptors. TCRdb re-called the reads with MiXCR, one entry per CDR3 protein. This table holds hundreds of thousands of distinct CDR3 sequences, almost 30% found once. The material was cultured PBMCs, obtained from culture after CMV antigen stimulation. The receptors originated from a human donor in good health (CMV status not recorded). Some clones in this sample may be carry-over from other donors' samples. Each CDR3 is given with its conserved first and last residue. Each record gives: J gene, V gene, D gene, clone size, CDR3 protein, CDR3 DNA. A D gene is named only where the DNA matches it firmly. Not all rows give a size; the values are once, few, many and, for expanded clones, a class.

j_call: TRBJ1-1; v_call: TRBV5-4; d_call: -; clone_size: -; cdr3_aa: CASSSLQGPLQGAFF; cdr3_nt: TGTGCCAGCAGCTCCTTACAGGGCCCTCTCCAAGGCGCTTTCTTT
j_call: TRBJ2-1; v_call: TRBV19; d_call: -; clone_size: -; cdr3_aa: CASSMTEVNEQFF; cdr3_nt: TGTGCCAGTAGTATGACGGAAGTCAATGAGCAGTTCTTC
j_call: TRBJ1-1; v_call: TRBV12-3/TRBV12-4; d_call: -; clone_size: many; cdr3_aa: CASRDHGVNTEAFF; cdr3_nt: TGTGCCAGCAGGGACCATGGGGTTAACACTGAAGCTTTCTTT
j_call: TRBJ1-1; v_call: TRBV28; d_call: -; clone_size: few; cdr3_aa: CASSLRRVHMNTEAFF; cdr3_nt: TGTGCCAGCAGTTTAAGGAGGGTTCATATGAACACTGAAGCTTTCTTT
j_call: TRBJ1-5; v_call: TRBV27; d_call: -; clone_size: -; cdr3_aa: CASRSEGLGSNQPQHF; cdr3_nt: TGTGCCAGCAGGAGTGAGGGTCTAGGTAGCAATCAGCCCCAGCATTTT
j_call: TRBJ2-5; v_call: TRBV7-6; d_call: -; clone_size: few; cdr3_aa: CASSRARGQETQYF; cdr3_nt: TGTGCCAGCAGCCGGGCCCGGGGGCAAGAGACCCAGTACTTC
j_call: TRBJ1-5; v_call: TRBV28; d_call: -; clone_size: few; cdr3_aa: CASSLFPGLNQPQHF; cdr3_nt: TGTGCCAGCAGTTTATTCCCAGGGCTCAATCAGCCCCAGCATTTT
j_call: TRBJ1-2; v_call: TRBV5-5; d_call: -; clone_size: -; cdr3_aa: CASSFEGDDYGYTF; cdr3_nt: TGTGCCAGCAGCTTTGAGGGGGACGACTATGGCTACACCTTC
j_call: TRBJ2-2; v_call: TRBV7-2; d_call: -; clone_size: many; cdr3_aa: CASSLPSVGELFF; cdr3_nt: TGTGCCAGCAGCTTACCATCGGTCGGGGAGCTGTTTTTT
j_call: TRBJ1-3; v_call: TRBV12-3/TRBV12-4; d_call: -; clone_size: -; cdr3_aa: CASNLKSGNTIYF; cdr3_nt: TGTGCCAGCAATCTGAAATCTGGAAACACCATATATTTT
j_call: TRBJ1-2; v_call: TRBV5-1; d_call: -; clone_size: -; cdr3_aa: CASSPDENYGYTF; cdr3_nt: TGCGCCAGCAGCCCCGACGAAAACTATGGCTACACCTTC
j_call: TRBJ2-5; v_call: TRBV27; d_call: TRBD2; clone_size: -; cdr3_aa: CASSHGLAAQETQYF; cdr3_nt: TGTGCCAGCAGTCACGGACTAGCGGCACAAGAGACCCAGTACTTC
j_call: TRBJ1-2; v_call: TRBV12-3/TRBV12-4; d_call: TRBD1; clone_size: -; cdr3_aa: CASSFLGQARF; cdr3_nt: TGTGCCAGCAGTTTCCTTGGACAGGCCCGTTTC
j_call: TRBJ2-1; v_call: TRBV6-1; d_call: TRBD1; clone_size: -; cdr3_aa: CASSRPGQAYNEQFF; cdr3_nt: TGTGCCAGCAGCCGTCCGGGACAGGCCTACAATGAGCAGTTCTTC
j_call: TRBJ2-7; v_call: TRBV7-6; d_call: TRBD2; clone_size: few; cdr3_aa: CASSLASGVRLADTYEQYF; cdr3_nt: TGTGCCAGCAGCTTAGCGTCGGGGGTGAGACTAGCGGATACCTACGAGCAGTACTTC
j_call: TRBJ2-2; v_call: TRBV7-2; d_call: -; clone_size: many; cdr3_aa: CASSLGSRPNTGELFF; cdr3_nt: TGTGCCAGCAGCTTGGGGTCGCGACCGAACACCGGGGAGCTGTTTTTT
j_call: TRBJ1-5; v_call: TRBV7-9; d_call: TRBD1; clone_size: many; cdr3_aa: CASSRTGTFGNQPQHF; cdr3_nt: TGTGCCAGCAGCCGGACAGGGACATTTGGCAATCAGCCCCAGCATTTT
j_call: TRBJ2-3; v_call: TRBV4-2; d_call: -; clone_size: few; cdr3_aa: CASSQGRDTDTQYF; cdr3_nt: TGTGCCAGCAGCCAAGGAAGGGACACAGATACGCAGTATTTT
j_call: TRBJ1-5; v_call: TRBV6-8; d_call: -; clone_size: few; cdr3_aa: CASSYSYRQPQHF; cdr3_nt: TGTGCCAGCAGTTACTCTTATCGACAGCCCCAGCATTTT
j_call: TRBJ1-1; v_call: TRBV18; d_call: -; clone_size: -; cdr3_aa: CASSPVSQGHMNTEAFF; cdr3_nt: TGTGCCAGCTCACCAGTAAGCCAGGGCCACATGAACACTGAAGCTTTCTTT
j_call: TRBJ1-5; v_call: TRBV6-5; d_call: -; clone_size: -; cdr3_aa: CASRFTGSSPQHF; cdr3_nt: TGTGCCAGCAGATTCACAGGGTCTTCTCCCCAGCATTTT
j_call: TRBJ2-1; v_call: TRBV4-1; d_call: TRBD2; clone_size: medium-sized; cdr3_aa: CASSRGGKDNEQFF; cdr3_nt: TGCGCCAGCAGCCGCGGGGGAAAGGACAATGAGCAGTTCTTC
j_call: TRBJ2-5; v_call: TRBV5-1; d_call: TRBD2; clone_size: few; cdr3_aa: CASSPGTTTYQETQYF; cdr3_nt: TGCGCCAGCAGCCCTGGGACTACGACGTACCAAGAGACCCAGTACTTC
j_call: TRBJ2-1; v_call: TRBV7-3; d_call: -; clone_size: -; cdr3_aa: CASSLSGEVSDEQFF; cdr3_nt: TGTGCCAGCAGCTTATCTGGTGAAGTGAGCGATGAGCAGTTCTTC